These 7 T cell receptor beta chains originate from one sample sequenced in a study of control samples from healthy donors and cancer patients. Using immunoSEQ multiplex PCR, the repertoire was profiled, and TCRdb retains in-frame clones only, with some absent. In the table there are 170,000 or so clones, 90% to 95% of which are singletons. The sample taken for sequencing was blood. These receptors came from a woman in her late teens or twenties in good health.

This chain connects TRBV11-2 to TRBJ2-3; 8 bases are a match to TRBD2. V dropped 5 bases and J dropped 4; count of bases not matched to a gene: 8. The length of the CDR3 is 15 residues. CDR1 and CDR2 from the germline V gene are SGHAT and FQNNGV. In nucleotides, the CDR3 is TGTGCCAGCAGCACGGGGGGGGGAGGTGCAGATACGCAGTATTTT. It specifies CASSTGGGGADTQYF.

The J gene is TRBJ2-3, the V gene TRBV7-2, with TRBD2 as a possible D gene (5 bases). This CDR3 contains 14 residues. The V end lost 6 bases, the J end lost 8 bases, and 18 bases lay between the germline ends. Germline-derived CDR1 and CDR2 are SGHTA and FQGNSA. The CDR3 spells CASRAVGSTTTQYF. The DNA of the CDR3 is TGTGCCAGCAGGGCGGTGGGGAGCACAACTACGCAGTATTTT.

The CDR3 protein is CASRAGQSSNQPQHF. CDR3 sequence (DNA): TGTGCCAGCAGAGCGGGACAGAGTAGCAATCAGCCCCAGCATTTT. This chain joins TRBV28 and TRBJ1-5; 7 positions match TRBD1. The CDR3 extends over 15 amino acids. V lost 6 bases, J lost 0 bases, and 5 bases stayed unmatched. Germline CDR1 and CDR2: MDHEN and SYDVKM.

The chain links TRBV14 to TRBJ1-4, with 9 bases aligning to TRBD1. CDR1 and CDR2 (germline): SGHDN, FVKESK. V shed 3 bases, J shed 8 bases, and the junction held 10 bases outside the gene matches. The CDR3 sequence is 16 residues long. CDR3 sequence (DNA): TGTGCCAGCAGCCAGGTCCCGGGACAGGGAGGCGAAAAACTGTTTTTT. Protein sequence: CASSQVPGQGGEKLFF.

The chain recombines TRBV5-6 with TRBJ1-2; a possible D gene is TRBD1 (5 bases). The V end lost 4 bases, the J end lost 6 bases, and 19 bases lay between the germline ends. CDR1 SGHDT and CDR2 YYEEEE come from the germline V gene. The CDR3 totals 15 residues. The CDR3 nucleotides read TGTGCCAGCAGCCCCCAGAACCTGTTGGGGGATGGCTACACCTTC. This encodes CASSPQNLLGDGYTF.

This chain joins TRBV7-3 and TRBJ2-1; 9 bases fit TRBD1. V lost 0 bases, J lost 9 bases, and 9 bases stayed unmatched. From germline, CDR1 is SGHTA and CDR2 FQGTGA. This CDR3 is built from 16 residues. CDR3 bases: TGTGCCAGCAGCTTAACCCCGGGACAGGGTAAGGGTGAGCAGTTCTTC. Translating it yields CASSLTPGQGKGEQFF. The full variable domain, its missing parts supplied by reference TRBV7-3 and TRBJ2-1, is GAGVSQTPSNKVTEKGKYVELRCDPISGHTALYWYRQSLGQGPEFLIYFQGTGAADDSGLPNDRFFAVRPEGSVSTLKIQRTERGDSAVYLCASSLTPGQGKGEQFFGPGTRLTVL.

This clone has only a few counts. The DNA for the CDR3 is TGTGCCAGCAGCCCCCATGGCTCGAACACTGAAGCTTTCTTT. This translates into CASSPHGSNTEAFF. This chain uses TRBV11-2 with TRBJ1-1; no reliable D call. Trimming took 5 bases from V and 1 from J, leaving 11 bases between them. Germline V gives CDR1 SGHAT, CDR2 FQNNGV. This CDR3 region has 14 residues.